This passage covers 8 T cell receptor beta chains from one sample sequenced in a study of blood T cell repertoires in COVID-19. The method was immunoSEQ multiplex PCR; TCRdb's version includes in-frame clones alone and lacks a portion of them. This table has 200,000 to 300,000 clones, 80% to 95% appearing once. The specimen sequenced was peripheral blood. The receptors shown here come from a young man with COVID-19, enrolled during active disease.

This chain joins TRBV4-2 and TRBJ1-6; 7 bases match TRBD1. Trimming took 1 base from V and 4 from J; bases not matched to a gene: 4. This CDR3 contains 16 residues. Per germline, CDR1 LGHNA and CDR2 YNFKEQ. CDR3 coding DNA: TGTGCCAGCAGCCAAGGGGACAGCTCTTATAATTCACCCCTCCACTTT. Translated: CASSQGDSSYNSPLHF.

The chain links TRBV5-6 to TRBJ1-1; no reliable D call. The V gene's germline CDR1 is SGHDT and CDR2 YYEEEE. The CDR3 spans 14 residues. Trimming took off 4 bases at V and 1 base at J, with 11 bases between the two ends. The CDR3 here is CASSLFRQNTEAFF. CDR3 DNA sequence: TGTGCCAGCAGCCTTTTCCGACAGAACACTGAAGCTTTCTTT. Full variable domain (missing parts from reference TRBV5-6 and TRBJ1-1): DAGVTQSPTHLIKTRGQQVTLRCSPKSGHDTVSWYQQALGQGPQFIFQYYEEEERQRGNFPDRFSGHQFPNYSSELNVNALLLGDSALYLCASSLFRQNTEAFFGQGTRLTVV.

The CDR3 reads CASSQRAGTGEALEQFF. CDR3 coding DNA: TGCGCCAGCAGCCAGAGAGCCGGGACAGGTGAGGCCCTTGAGCAGTTCTTC. J is TRBJ2-1 and V is TRBV4-1, with 8 bases that match TRBD1. Germline assignment: CDR1 MGHRA and CDR2 YSYEKL. CDR3 length: 17 amino acids. Trimming cost V 3 bases and J 9 bases; bases outside gene matches: 16.

The rearrangement joins TRBV6-6 to TRBJ1-1; weak D call: TRBD1 (6 bases). V lost 4 bases, J lost 1 base, and 13 bases lay in between. Germline V gene lookup returns CDR1 MNHNY and CDR2 SVGAGI (reference sequence). The CDR3 extends over 15 amino acids. The CDR3 DNA is TGTGCCAGCAGTTTCTCCGGACAGTCGAACACTGAAGCTTTCTTT. This sequence encodes CASSFSGQSNTEAFF.

This clone was seen only once. The chain is built from TRBV3-1 (or the pseudogene TRBV3-2) and TRBJ1-4; maybe TRBD1 (6 bases). The germline V and J ends were trimmed by 7 bases and 3 bases, with 15 bases remaining between them. The CDR3 loop spans 15 amino acids. Germline lookup yields CDR1 LGHDT and CDR2 YNNKEL (reference sequence). CDR3 region: CASTHRRGANEKLFF. The CDR3 DNA reads as TGTGCCAGCACCCACCGCAGGGGAGCTAATGAAAAACTGTTTTTT.

This sequence joins TRBV24-1 and TRBJ1-2; 8 bases map to TRBD1. The CDR3 totals 19 residues. The ends lost 1 base at V and 2 bases at J; junction bases unmatched: 14. Germline lookup yields CDR1 KGHDR and CDR2 SFDVKD. CDR3 protein: CATSDFWGQAILENYGYTF. The DNA of the CDR3 is TGTGCCACCAGTGATTTTTGGGGACAGGCGATATTAGAGAACTATGGCTACACCTTC.

The rearrangement joins TRBV30 to TRBJ2-5; tentative D call: TRBD2 (7 bases). The germline V gene has CDR1 GTSNPN and CDR2 SVGIG (reference sequence). This CDR3 comprises 12 residues. Trimming shortened V by 8 bases and J by 5 bases, and 15 bases separated the two germline ends. The CDR3, as DNA: TGTGCCAAGGGGGGGGCTGGGGAGACCCAGTACTTC. Its translation is CAKGGAGETQYF.

The chain links TRBV5-1 to TRBJ1-4; D is unclear. In germline, CDR1 is SGHRS, CDR2 YFSETQ. V shed 2 bases and J shed 0 bases, with 11 bases lying between them. CDR3 length equals 16 residues. The DNA for the CDR3 is TGCGCCAGCAGCTTTGGAGGGATTGCAACTAATGAAAAACTGTTTTTT. It codes for CASSFGGIATNEKLFF.